A selection of T cell receptor beta chains follows, all from one sample in a study of PD-L1 blockade in urothelial cancer. Clones were sequenced by immunoSEQ multiplex PCR, and TCRdb holds only the in-frame ones, with some missing. The data show about 120,000 clones, around nine tenths seen once. Sample: PBMCs, taken around atezolizumab (anti-PD-L1) treatment. The receptors originated from a man aged 55 to 70 with urothelial cancer. CDR3s include the opening cysteine and the closing phenylalanine or tryptophan. A D gene is named only where the DNA matches it firmly. Expanded clones are given a class, and other clones once, few, many or no size at all.

TRBD2,TRBJ2-1,NA,16,TRBV5-1,TGCGCCAGCAGCTTGTGGTCGGGAGGGGGTTACAATGAGCAGTTCTTC,CASSLWSGGGYNEQFF
TRBD2,TRBJ2-3,NA,15,TRBV7-3,TGTGCCAGCAGCCCGACTAGCGGGAGTGGAACTACGCAGTATTTT,CASSPTSGSGTTQYF
TRBD1,TRBJ1-4,NA,15,TRBV5-8,TGTGCCAGCAGATCCAACAGGGGATTTAATGAAAAACTGTTTTTT,CASRSNRGFNEKLFF
TRBD2,TRBJ2-7,once,17,TRBV5-5,TGTGCCAGCAGCTCTGGGTGGGCGGGAGGCCTCTCCTACGAGCAGTACTTC,CASSSGWAGGLSYEQYF
NA,TRBJ1-1,few,11,TRBV20-1,TGCAGTGCTAGTGAGCCTAGTGAAGCTTTCTTT,CSASEPSEAFF
NA,TRBJ1-2,NA,10,TRBV28,TGTGCCAGCTCATCCTATGACTACACCTTC,CASSSYDYTF
TRBD2,TRBJ2-1,NA,19,TRBV7-9,TGTGCCAGCAGCTTAGCGATGGGTCTAGCGGGACAATCCTACAATGAGCAGTTCTTC,CASSLAMGLAGQSYNEQFF
NA,TRBJ2-1,NA,15,TRBV11-2,TGTGCCAGCAGCTCCCGAGATAGTCCCTACAATGAGCAGTTCTTC,CASSSRDSPYNEQFF
NA,TRBJ2-5,once,12,TRBV7-9,TGTGCCAGCTGGGTCGGGATTGGGACCCAGTACTTC,CASWVGIGTQYF
TRBD1,TRBJ2-7,NA,14,TRBV5-1,TGCGCCAGCAGCCGGACAGGGGGCTCCTACGAGCAGTACTTC,CASSRTGGSYEQYF
TRBD1,TRBJ2-7,NA,14,TRBV4-2,TGTGCCAGCAGCGGAGGACAGGGGGCTTACGAGCAGTACTTC,CASSGGQGAYEQYF
NA,TRBJ1-1,NA,17,TRBV9,TGTGCCAGCAGCGTAGGTTTACGAGAATCGAGGGACACTGAAGCTTTCTTT,CASSVGLRESRDTEAFF
TRBD2,TRBJ2-1,NA,16,TRBV5-1,TGCGCCAGCAGCACCCCCCTCGCGGGGGGGCTTAATGAGCAGTTCTTC,CASSTPLAGGLNEQFF
NA,TRBJ2-1,NA,16,TRBV7-2,TGTGCCAGCAGCTTAGAGTTGTGGAGAACGTACAATGAGCAGTTCTTC,CASSLELWRTYNEQFF
NA,TRBJ2-7,NA,15,TRBV28,TGTGCCAGCAGAACAACACAGGGCCACAACTACGAGCAGTACTTC,CASRTTQGHNYEQYF
NA,TRBJ1-1,once,15,TRBV5-6,TGTGCCAGCAGATTTGCCCTGGGGGGGGACACTGAAGCTTTCTTT,CASRFALGGDTEAFF
NA,TRBJ1-3,NA,16,TRBV12-5,TGTGCTAGTGGTTCCGGACAGCCCAACTCTGGAAACACCATATATTTT,CASGSGQPNSGNTIYF
NA,TRBJ1-5,NA,15,TRBV27,TGTGCCAGCAGTTTTACGTTGGGGGCAGGACAGCCCCAGCATTTT,CASSFTLGAGQPQHF
TRBD1,TRBJ2-2,NA,16,TRBV5-1,TGCGCCAGCAGCTTCGGGACAGGGGGTCAGGTCGGGGAGCTGTTTTTT,CASSFGTGGQVGELFF
NA,TRBJ1-3,NA,15,TRBV6-5,TGTGCCAGCAGTTACTCACAAGTCTCTGGAAACACCATATATTTT,CASSYSQVSGNTIYF
NA,TRBJ2-7,NA,14,TRBV7-9,TGTGCCAGCAGCTTAGCTTCCTTCTCCTACGAGCAGTACTTC,CASSLASFSYEQYF
TRBD1,TRBJ2-7,NA,17,TRBV29-1,TGCAGCGTTGCCTGGGTCAGGGGGCGACTAAGCTCCTACGAGCAGTACTTC,CSVAWVRGRLSSYEQYF
TRBD1,TRBJ2-7,NA,14,TRBV4-2,TGTGCCAGCAGCCCCGGGACAGGGGGATTCGAGCAGTACTTC,CASSPGTGGFEQYF
TRBD2,TRBJ2-7,NA,16,TRBV5-4,TGTGCCAGCAGCTTTCCTAGCGGGGGTTCCTCCTACGAGCAGTACTTC,CASSFPSGGSSYEQYF
TRBD2,TRBJ2-1,NA,13,TRBV2,TGTGCCAGCAGTCTAGCGGGAACCAATGAGCAGTTCTTC,CASSLAGTNEQFF
TRBD1,TRBJ1-5,medium-sized,13,TRBV7-2,TGTGCCAGCAGCTTCAGGGGGCGGCAGCCCCAGCATTTT,CASSFRGRQPQHF
TRBD1,TRBJ1-4,NA,13,TRBV5-5,TGTGCCAGCAGCCGGGACAGGGCGGTGGAACTGTTTTTT,CASSRDRAVELFF
TRBD1,TRBJ1-6,NA,16,TRBV4-3,TGCGCCAGCAGCCAAGATAAAACAGGGGGGCGATCACCCCTCCACTTT,CASSQDKTGGRSPLHF
NA,TRBJ1-2,NA,14,TRBV11-3,TGTGCCAGCAGCGTCGCGGGGGGCCTCTATGGCTACACCTTC,CASSVAGGLYGYTF
TRBD1,TRBJ1-1,NA,15,TRBV5-1,TGCGCCAGCAGCTTAGCCTCGGGACAGGGGGAGGGAGCTTTCTTT,CASSLASGQGEGAFF
NA,TRBJ1-2,NA,14,TRBV2,TGTGCCAGCAGTGTGGGGGGAAACAACTATGGCTACACCTTC,CASSVGGNNYGYTF
NA,TRBJ2-5,NA,14,TRBV5-6,TGTGCCAGCAGCTCCCCATCTACCCAAGAGACCCAGTACTTC,CASSSPSTQETQYF
TRBD1,TRBJ2-7,NA,14,TRBV6-1,TGTGCCAGCAAATCCGGGACAGGGATCTACGAGCAGTACTTC,CASKSGTGIYEQYF
TRBD1,TRBJ1-4,NA,14,TRBV10-3,TGTGCCTCCAACAGGGGGGTGGCTAATGAAAAACTGTTTTTT,CASNRGVANEKLFF
TRBD2,TRBJ2-2,NA,13,TRBV10-1,TGCGCCAGTAGAGCGGGAGGCACCGGGGAGCTGTTTTTT,CASRAGGTGELFF
NA,TRBJ2-5,once,14,TRBV15,TGTGCCACCAGACCGATTACAGGGCAAGAGACCCAGTACTTC,CATRPITGQETQYF
NA,TRBJ1-1,NA,15,TRBV18,TGTGCCAGCTCACTCAAAGGGGGTGGAGGCACTGAAGCTTTCTTT,CASSLKGGGGTEAFF
TRBD1,TRBJ1-6,once,16,TRBV11-2,TGTGCCAGCAGCACCAGAGACAGGGGCCCCCCCCCGGCCCTCCACTTT,CASSTRDRGPPPALHF
TRBD1,TRBJ1-1,NA,13,TRBV7-3,TGTGCCAGCAGCAGCTCAGGGGGCACTGAAGCTTTCTTT,CASSSSGGTEAFF
NA,TRBJ1-1,once,16,TRBV11-2,TGTGCCAGCAGCTTAGGAAGACAGTACGCGAACACTGAAGCTTTCTTT,CASSLGRQYANTEAFF
TRBD2,TRBJ2-3,once,13,TRBV27,TGTGCCAGCAGTTGGGGGGGAGCAGATACGCAGTATTTT,CASSWGGADTQYF